The 3 T cell receptor beta chains below all came from one sample that was sequenced in a study of blood T cell repertoires in COVID-19. Some clones are missing from TCRdb's copy, which holds only in-frame ones; the method was immunoSEQ multiplex PCR. The table includes roughly 24,000 clones, roughly three quarters detected once. Sequencing input: peripheral blood. These TCRs come from a man older than 75 with active or convalescent COVID-19.

The chain has TRBV20-1 and TRBJ1-2; TRBD1 is a possible D gene (5 bases). Germline CDR1 DFQATT, CDR2 SNEGSKA (reference sequence). V shed 3 bases and J shed 5 bases, with 10 bases lying between them. This CDR3 region has 12 residues. The CDR3 reads CSASQGSYGYTF. The CDR3 nucleotides read TGCAGTGCTAGTCAGGGTTCATATGGCTACACCTTC.

This chain uses TRBV6-5 with TRBJ2-5; 8 bases align to TRBD1. This CDR3 is 15 amino acids long. The V gene's germline CDR1 is MNHEY and CDR2 SVGAGI. The ends lost 4 bases at V and 8 bases at J; junction bases unmatched: 12. The CDR3 protein is CASSSTGQGSRTQYF. The CDR3 DNA reads TGTGCCAGCAGTTCCACCGGACAGGGCAGTCGTACCCAGTACTTC.

The chain has TRBV9 and TRBJ1-6; a weak D match, TRBD1 (5 bases). Trimming removed 2 bases from V and 9 bases from J, with 9 bases in between. The CDR3 is 13 residues long. Germline CDR1 is SGDLS and CDR2 is YYNGEE. The DNA of the CDR3 is TGTGCCAGCAGCGTGGCGCAGGGTTCACCCCTCCACTTT. Translating it yields CASSVAQGSPLHF.